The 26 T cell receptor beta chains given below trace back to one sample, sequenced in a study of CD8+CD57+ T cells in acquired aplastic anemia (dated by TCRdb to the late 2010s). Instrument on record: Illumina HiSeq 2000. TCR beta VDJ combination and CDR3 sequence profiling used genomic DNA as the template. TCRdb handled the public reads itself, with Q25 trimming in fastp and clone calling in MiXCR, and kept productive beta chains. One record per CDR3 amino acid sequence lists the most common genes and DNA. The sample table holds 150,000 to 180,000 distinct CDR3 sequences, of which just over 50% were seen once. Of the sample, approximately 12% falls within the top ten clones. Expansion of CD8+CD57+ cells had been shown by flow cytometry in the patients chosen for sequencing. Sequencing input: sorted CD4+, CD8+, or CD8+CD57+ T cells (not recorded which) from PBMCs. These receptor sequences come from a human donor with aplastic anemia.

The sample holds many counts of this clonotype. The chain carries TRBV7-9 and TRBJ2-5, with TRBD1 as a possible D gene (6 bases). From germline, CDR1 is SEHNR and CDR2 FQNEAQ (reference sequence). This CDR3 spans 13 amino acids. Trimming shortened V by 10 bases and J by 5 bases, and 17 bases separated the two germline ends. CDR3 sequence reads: CAILTGTLETQYF. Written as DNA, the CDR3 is TGTGCCATCTTAACCGGGACACTGGAGACCCAGTACTTC.

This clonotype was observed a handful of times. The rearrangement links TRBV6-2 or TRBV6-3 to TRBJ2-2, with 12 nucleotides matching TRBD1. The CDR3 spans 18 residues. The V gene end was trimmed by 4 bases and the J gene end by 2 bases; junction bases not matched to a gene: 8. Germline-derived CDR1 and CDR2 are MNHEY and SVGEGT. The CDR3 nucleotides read TGTGCCAGCAGTTGGAATCCGGGGACAGGGGGCAACACCGGGGAGCTGTTTTTT. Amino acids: CASSWNPGTGGNTGELFF.

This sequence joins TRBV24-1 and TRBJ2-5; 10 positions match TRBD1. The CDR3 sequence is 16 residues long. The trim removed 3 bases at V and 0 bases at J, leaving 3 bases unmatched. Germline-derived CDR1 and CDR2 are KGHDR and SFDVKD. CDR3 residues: CATSDPGQGYQETQYF. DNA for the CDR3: TGTGCCACCAGTGATCCGGGACAGGGGTACCAAGAGACCCAGTACTTC.

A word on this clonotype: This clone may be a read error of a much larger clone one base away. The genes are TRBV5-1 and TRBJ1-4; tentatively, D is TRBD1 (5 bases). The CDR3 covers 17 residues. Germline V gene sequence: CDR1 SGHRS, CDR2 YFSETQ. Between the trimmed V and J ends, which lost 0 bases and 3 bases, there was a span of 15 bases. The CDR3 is CASSLERRGKANEKLFF. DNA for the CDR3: TGCGCCAGCAGCTTGGAGAGACGGGGCAAGGCTAATGAAAAACTGTTTTTT.

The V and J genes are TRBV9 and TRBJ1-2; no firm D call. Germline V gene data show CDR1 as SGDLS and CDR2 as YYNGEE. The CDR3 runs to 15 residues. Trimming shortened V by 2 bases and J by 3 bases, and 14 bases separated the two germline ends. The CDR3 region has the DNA TGTGCCAGCAGCGTTGGACGGCTACCCTACTATGGCTACACCTTC. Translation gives CASSVGRLPYYGYTF. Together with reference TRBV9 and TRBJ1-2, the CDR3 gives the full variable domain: DSGVTQTPKHLITATGQRVTLRCSPRSGDLSVYWYQQSLDQGLQFLIQYYNGEERAKGNILERFSAQQFPDLHSELNLSSLELGDSALYFCASSVGRLPYYGYTFGSGTRLTVV.

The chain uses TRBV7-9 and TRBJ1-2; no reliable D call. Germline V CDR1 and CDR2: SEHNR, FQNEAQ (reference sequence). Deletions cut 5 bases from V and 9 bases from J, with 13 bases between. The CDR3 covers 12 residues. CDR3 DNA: TGTGCCAGCAGCGGCGGGGTAGAGCGCTACACCTTC. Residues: CASSGGVERYTF.

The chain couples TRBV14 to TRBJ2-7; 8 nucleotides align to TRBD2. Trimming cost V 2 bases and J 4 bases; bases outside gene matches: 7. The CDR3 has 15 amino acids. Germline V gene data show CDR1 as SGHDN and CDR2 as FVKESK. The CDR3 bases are TGTGCCAGCAGCCAACGGGGGGGTCGAAGATACGAGCAGTACTTC. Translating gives CASSQRGGRRYEQYF. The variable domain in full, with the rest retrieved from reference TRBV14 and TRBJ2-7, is EAGVTQFPSHSVIEKGQTVTLRCDPISGHDNLYWYRRVMGKEIKFLLHFVKESKQDESGMPNNRFLAERTGGTYSTLKVQPAELEDSGVYFCASSQRGGRRYEQYFGPGTRLTVT.

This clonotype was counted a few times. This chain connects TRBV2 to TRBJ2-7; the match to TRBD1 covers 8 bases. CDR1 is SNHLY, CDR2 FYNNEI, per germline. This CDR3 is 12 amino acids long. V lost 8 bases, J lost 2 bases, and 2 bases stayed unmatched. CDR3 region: CASLQGAYEQYF. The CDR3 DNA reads TGTGCCAGCCTACAGGGGGCCTACGAGCAGTACTTC.

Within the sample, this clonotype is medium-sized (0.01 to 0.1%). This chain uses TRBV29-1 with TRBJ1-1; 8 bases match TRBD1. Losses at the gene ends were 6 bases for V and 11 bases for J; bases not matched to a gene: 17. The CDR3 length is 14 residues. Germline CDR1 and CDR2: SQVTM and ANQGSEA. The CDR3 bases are TGCAGCGTCCTCCCGGGACAGGCGGAAGGTGTGGCTTTCTTT. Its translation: CSVLPGQAEGVAFF.

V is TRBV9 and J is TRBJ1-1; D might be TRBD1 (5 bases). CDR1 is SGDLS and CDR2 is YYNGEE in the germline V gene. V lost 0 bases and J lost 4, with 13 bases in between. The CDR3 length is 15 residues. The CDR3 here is CASSVAGPGFTEAFF. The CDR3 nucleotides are TGTGCCAGCAGCGTAGCCGGGCCAGGGTTCACTGAAGCTTTCTTT.

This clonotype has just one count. The CDR3 coding sequence is TGCAGCGTTGATTGGAGGTACAATGAGCAGTTCTTC. It yields the protein CSVDWRYNEQFF. This rearrangement joins TRBV29-1 to TRBJ2-1, with a possible D match to TRBD2 (5 bases). Per germline, CDR1 SQVTM and CDR2 ANQGSEA. V lost 3 bases and J 4 bases, leaving 7 bases between the germline ends. There are 12 residues in the CDR3.

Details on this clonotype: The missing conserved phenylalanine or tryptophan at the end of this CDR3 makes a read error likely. The CDR3 region has the DNA TGTGCCAGCAGCTTAGCCCTGGGAGTAGCCAAAAACATTCAGTACTCC. Residues: CASSLALGVAKNIQYS. V gene TRBV11-1 combines with J gene TRBJ2-4; the D gene is possibly TRBD2 (5 bases). This CDR3 is 16 amino acids long. In germline, CDR1 is SGHAT, CDR2 FQDESV (reference sequence). The V and J ends lost 0 bases and 0 bases respectively, with 9 bases between them.

CDR3: CAIHETTGTQYF. CDR3 DNA sequence: TGTGCCATACACGAAACCACAGGGACCCAGTACTTC. The chain joins TRBV11-2 to TRBJ2-5; TRBD1 is a possible D gene (5 bases). CDR3 length equals 12 residues. Germline CDR1 SGHAT, CDR2 FQNNGV. Trimming stripped 10 bases from V and 7 bases from J, with 16 bases between.

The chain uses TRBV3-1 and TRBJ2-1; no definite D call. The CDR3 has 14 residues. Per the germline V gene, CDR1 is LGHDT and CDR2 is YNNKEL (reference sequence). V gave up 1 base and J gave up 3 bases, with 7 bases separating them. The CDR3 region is CASSQGPIYNEQFF. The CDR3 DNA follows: TGTGCCAGCAGCCAAGGGCCGATCTACAATGAGCAGTTCTTC.

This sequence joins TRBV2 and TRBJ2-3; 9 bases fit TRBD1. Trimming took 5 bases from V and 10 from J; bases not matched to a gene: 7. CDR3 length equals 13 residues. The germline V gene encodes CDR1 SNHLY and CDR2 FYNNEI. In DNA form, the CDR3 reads TGTGCCAGCAGTACCGGTACAGGGGGCGCGCAGTATTTT. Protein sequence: CASSTGTGGAQYF.

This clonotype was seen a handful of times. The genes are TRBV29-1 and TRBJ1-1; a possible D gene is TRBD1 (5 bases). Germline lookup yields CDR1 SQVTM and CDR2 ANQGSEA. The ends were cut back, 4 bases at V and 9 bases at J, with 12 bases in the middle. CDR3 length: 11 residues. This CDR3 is CSVVGGAKAFF. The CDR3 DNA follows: TGCAGCGTTGTAGGAGGGGCGAAAGCTTTCTTT.

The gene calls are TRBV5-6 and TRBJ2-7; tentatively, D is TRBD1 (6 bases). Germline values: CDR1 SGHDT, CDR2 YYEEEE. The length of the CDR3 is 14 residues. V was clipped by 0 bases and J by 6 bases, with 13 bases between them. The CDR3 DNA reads TGTGCCAGCAGCTTGGGTGGGGGCGAAGGCGAGCAGTACTTC. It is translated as CASSLGGGEGEQYF.

CDR3 region: CSARTGYTDTQYF. CDR3 nucleotides: TGCAGTGCTAGGACAGGGTACACAGATACGCAGTATTTT. The chain recombines TRBV20-1 with TRBJ2-3; 7 bases are shared with TRBD1. This CDR3 has 13 residues. Germline values: CDR1 DFQATT, CDR2 SNEGSKA (reference sequence). Trimming at V came to 3 bases and at J to 2 bases, leaving 2 bases not matched to a gene.

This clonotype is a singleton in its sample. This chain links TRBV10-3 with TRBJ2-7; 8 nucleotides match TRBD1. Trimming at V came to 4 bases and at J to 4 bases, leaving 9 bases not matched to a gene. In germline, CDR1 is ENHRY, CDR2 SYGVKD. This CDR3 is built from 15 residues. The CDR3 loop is CAISASQGAQYEQYF. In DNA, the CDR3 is TGTGCCATCAGTGCTTCCCAGGGGGCGCAGTACGAGCAGTACTTC.

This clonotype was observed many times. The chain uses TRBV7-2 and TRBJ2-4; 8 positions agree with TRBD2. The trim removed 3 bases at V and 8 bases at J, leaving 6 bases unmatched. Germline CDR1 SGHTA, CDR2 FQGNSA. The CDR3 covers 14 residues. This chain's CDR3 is CASSFAGGMDIQYF. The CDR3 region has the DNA TGTGCCAGCAGCTTTGCGGGGGGAATGGACATTCAGTACTTC.

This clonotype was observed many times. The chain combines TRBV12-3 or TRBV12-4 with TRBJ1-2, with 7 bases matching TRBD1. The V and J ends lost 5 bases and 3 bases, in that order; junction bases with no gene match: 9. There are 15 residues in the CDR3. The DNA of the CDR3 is TGTGCCAGCAGTAAACCTCGACAGGGACACTATGGCTACACCTTC. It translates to CASSKPRQGHYGYTF.

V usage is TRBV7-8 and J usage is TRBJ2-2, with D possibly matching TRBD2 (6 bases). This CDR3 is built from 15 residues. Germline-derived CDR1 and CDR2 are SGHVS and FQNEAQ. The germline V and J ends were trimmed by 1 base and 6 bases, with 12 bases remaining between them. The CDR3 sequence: CASSLVPGRSGELFF. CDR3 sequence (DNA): TGTGCCAGCAGCTTAGTGCCAGGGAGGTCCGGGGAGCTGTTTTTT. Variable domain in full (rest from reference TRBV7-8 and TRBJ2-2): GAGVSQSPRYKVAKRGQDVALRCDPISGHVSLFWYQQALGQGPEFLTYFQNEAQLDKSGLPSDRFFAERPEGSVSTLKIQRTQQEDSAVYLCASSLVPGRSGELFFGEGSRLTVL.

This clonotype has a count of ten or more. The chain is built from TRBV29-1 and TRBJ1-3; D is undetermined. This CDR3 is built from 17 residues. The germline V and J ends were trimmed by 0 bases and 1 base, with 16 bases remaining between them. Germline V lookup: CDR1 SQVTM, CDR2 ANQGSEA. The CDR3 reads CSVEDRPEEISGNTIYF. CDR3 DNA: TGCAGCGTTGAAGATCGACCAGAGGAAATATCTGGAAACACCATATATTTT.

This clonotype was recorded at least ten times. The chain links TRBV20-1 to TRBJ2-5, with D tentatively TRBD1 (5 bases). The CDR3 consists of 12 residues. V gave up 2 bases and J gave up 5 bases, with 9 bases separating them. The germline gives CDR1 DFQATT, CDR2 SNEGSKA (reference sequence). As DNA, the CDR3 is TGCAGTGCTAGACCGACAGAGGAGACCCAGTACTTC. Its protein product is CSARPTEETQYF.

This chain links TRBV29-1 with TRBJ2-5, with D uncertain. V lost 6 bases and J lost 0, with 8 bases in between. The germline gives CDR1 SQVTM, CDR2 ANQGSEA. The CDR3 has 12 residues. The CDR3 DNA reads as TGCAGCGTCGGCCAGTACCAAGAGACCCAGTACTTC. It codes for CSVGQYQETQYF.

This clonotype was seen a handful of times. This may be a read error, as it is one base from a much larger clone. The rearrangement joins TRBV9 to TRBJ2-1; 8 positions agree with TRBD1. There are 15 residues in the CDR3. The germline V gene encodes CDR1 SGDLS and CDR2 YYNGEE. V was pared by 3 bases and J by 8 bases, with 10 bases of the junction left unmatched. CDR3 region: CASSARDRRWDEQFF. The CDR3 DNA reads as TGTGCCAGCAGCGCAAGGGACAGGCGATGGGATGAGCAGTTCTTC. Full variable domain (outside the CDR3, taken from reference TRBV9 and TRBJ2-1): DSGVTQTPKHLITATGQRVTLRCSPRSGDLSVYWYQQSLDQGLQFLIQYYNGEERAKGNILERFSAQQFPDLHSELNLSSLELGDSALYFCASSARDRRWDEQFFGPGTRLTVL.